This record concerns one T cell receptor (beta chain) sequence. The method was immunoSEQ multiplex PCR; TCRdb's version includes in-frame clones alone and lacks a portion of them. The profile shows roughly 260,000 clones, around 90% of them singletons. This CDR3 contains 15 residues. Germline CDR1 is MRHNA and CDR2 is SNTAGT. V shed 6 bases and J 2 bases; nucleotides not matched to a gene: 2. This entry belongs to a study of blood T cell repertoires in COVID-19. Study background: PBMCs, B-cell-depleted T cells, or T cells were the source of the cDNA or gDNA that made up the material.

The receptor was isolated from a man aged 60 to 75 who had recovered from COVID-19. The chain couples TRBV6-4 to TRBJ2-5; TRBD2 matches 14 bases. The source material was peripheral blood. CDR3 nucleotide sequence: TGTGCCAGCAGGCGGACTAGCGGGGGGCAAGAGACCCAGTACTTC. This sequence encodes CASRRTSGGQETQYF.